The present T cell receptor (beta chain) was sequenced within a study of CD8 T cells in Susac syndrome. For this clonotype: Its specificity is unknown.

Regarding the study as a whole: A relatively small number of individuals underwent TCR sequencing and HLA analysis.

Looked up from germline, CDR1 is DFQATT and CDR2 is SNEGSKA (reference sequence). The V gene lost 2 bases and the J gene lost 6 bases, with 16 bases spanning the gap. There are 14 residues in the CDR3. High-throughput TCR beta sequencing covered peripheral CD8+ and CD4+ T cells. The multiple sclerosis control group consisted of treatment-naive patients whose relapsing-remitting disease, which was either stable or active, fulfilled revised McDonald criteria. Negative magnetic isolation gave CD8+ and CD4+ cells; FACS enriched CD8+ TEMRA. It was with random hexamers that 0.5 to 1 ug RNA was reverse transcribed. Each CDR3 protein is one row after TCRdb ran MiXCR on the immunoSEQ multiplex PCR reads. The sample lists about 180,000 distinct CDR3 sequences; approximately 96% were seen once.

The TCR sequence derives from a human donor with multiple sclerosis. The chain recombines TRBV20-1 with TRBJ2-5; D is perhaps TRBD2 (5 bases). The sample taken for sequencing was CD4+ T cells from PBMCs. DNA of the CDR3: TGCAGTGCTAGAAGTCGCGCGACGGGAAAGACCCAGTACTTC. Protein product: CSARSRATGKTQYF.